The 10 T cell receptor beta chains below were found in one sample sequenced in a study of blood T cell repertoires in COVID-19. Method: immunoSEQ multiplex PCR; TCRdb's copy keeps in-frame clones and lacks some. The table has 100,000 to 150,000 clones, approximately 74% seen once. The source material was peripheral blood. The receptors were sampled from a man aged 60-69 years with acute or convalescent COVID-19.

This chain uses TRBV7-2 with TRBJ2-1; possibly TRBD2 for D (6 bases). This CDR3 is built from 15 residues. CDR1 and CDR2 (germline): SGHTA, FQGNSA. V lost 5 bases and J lost 0, with 11 bases in between. In nucleotides, the CDR3 is TGTGCCAGCAGCGGGAGGCCGAGCTCCTACAATGAGCAGTTCTTC. Its translation is CASSGRPSSYNEQFF.

This clone was counted a single time. The chain recombines TRBV19 with TRBJ2-5, with TRBD2 matching over 10 bases. V shed 6 bases, J shed 4 bases, and the junction held 5 bases outside the gene matches. There are 14 residues in the CDR3. The V gene's germline CDR1 is LNHDA and CDR2 SQIVND (reference sequence). The CDR3 loop reads CASRLAGVSETQYF. The CDR3 nucleotides are TGTGCCAGTAGGCTAGCGGGAGTGTCAGAGACCCAGTACTTC.

The chain employs TRBV7-2 and TRBJ2-3, with 7 bases lining up with TRBD2. The trim removed 4 bases at V and 2 bases at J, leaving 6 bases unmatched. Germline values: CDR1 SGHTA, CDR2 FQGNSA. This CDR3 comprises 15 residues. The DNA of the CDR3 is TGTGCCAGCAGCTCCAGCGGGGCAACCACAGATACGCAGTATTTT. Translated, it gives CASSSSGATTDTQYF.

The chain couples TRBV9 to TRBJ2-5; TRBD2 agrees at 10 bases. Germline V gives CDR1 SGDLS, CDR2 YYNGEE. Trimming removed 4 bases from V and 2 bases from J; junction bases left unmatched: 5. The CDR3 covers 15 residues. The DNA for the CDR3 is TGTGCCAGCAGCCCAGGGGGACTAGCGCAAGAGACCCAGTACTTC. It encodes CASSPGGLAQETQYF.

This sequence joins TRBV7-9 and TRBJ1-1, with D perhaps TRBD1 (6 bases). CDR1 and CDR2 from the germline V gene are SEHNR and FQNEAQ (reference sequence). CDR3 length: 12 amino acids. Trimming pared 8 bases from V and 3 bases from J, leaving 10 bases between. The CDR3 protein is CASVAGDTEAFF. The CDR3 DNA follows: TGTGCCAGCGTTGCAGGGGACACTGAAGCTTTCTTT.

The V and J genes are TRBV11-2 and TRBJ2-2; TRBD1 matches 8 bases. V shed 5 bases and J 4 bases; nucleotides not matched to a gene: 12. The CDR3 totals 17 residues. Germline V lookup: CDR1 SGHAT, CDR2 FQNNGV. The chain's CDR3 is CASSDAPTGVSTGELFF. Here the CDR3 DNA reads TGTGCCAGCAGCGACGCCCCGACAGGGGTGAGCACCGGGGAGCTGTTTTTT.

V gene TRBV27 combines with J gene TRBJ1-3; D call uncertain. This CDR3 region has 13 residues. The V gene lost 8 bases and the J gene lost 2 bases, with 10 bases spanning the gap. Per germline, CDR1 MNHEY and CDR2 SMNVEV (reference sequence). CDR3 in amino acids: CASRGRAGNTIYF. Written as DNA, the CDR3 is TGTGCCAGCCGAGGGCGGGCTGGAAACACCATATATTTT.

The chain joins TRBV5-1 to TRBJ2-3; the match to TRBD1 covers 8 bases. V lost 4 bases to trimming and J lost 8 bases; unmatched junction nucleotides: 12. Per the germline V gene, CDR1 is SGHRS and CDR2 is YFSETQ. This CDR3 is built from 15 residues. DNA for the CDR3: TGCGCCAGCAGCCCCGGGACAGGTGCCCCCAGTACGCAGTATTTT. Protein: CASSPGTGAPSTQYF.

The V gene is TRBV27, the J gene TRBJ2-3; 9 bases are a match to TRBD1. Unmatched junction bases numbered 6, after V lost 4 bases and J lost 4 bases. Germline V lookup: CDR1 MNHEY, CDR2 SMNVEV (reference sequence). The CDR3 is 15 amino acids. The CDR3 region is CASSSLGQGPDTQYF. The CDR3 bases are TGTGCCAGCAGTTCCCTGGGACAGGGCCCAGATACGCAGTATTTT.

The V call is TRBV6-5, the J call TRBJ2-7; D possibly corresponds to TRBD2 (7 bases). The CDR3 loop spans 15 amino acids. V shed 8 bases and J shed 4 bases, with 21 bases lying between them. Germline V gives CDR1 MNHEY, CDR2 SVGAGI. The CDR3 sequence: CASRLGGAFMYEQYF. As DNA, the CDR3 is TGTGCCAGCCGACTAGGGGGGGCTTTTATGTACGAGCAGTACTTC.